The 11 T cell receptor beta chains given below trace back to one sample, sequenced in a study of cytomegalovirus exposure and HLA in healthy donors. The primer mix had 60 Vbeta and 13 Jbeta primers. The data were produced by immunoSEQ multiplex PCR, yet TCRdb's version contains in-frame clones alone and is incomplete. Of approximately 140,000 clones listed, 60% to 70% are singletons. The specimen was PBMCs. Source of these receptors: a woman in her sixties or seventies in good health and CMV-seropositive.

This clone has at least ten counts. V and J are TRBV4-2 and TRBJ2-3, with TRBD2 matching over 12 bases. The CDR3 runs 16 residues. Per the germline V gene, CDR1 is LGHNA and CDR2 is YNFKEQ. With 2 bases clipped from V and 4 bases from J, the junction kept 4 bases outside the gene matches. The CDR3, as DNA: TGTGCCAGCAGCCAATCCGGGACTAGCGGGTCAGATACGCAGTATTTT. This gives the protein CASSQSGTSGSDTQYF.

The chain couples TRBV4-3 to TRBJ2-7; maybe TRBD2 (5 bases). V lost 4 bases and J lost 1, with 14 bases in between. This CDR3 region has 15 residues. Germline assignment: CDR1 LGHNA and CDR2 YSLEER. The CDR3: CASSLYHGLSYEQYF. As DNA, the CDR3 is TGCGCCAGCAGCCTTTACCACGGACTGTCCTACGAGCAGTACTTC.

This rearrangement joins TRBV18 to TRBJ2-2; 9 bases fit TRBD1. The germline V gene has CDR1 KGHSH and CDR2 LQKENI. CDR3 length: 16 residues. The V and J ends lost 1 base and 4 bases, in that order; junction bases with no gene match: 4. The CDR3 nucleotides are TGTGCCAGCTCACCACTCGGGACAGGGACCACCGGGGAGCTGTTTTTT. Amino acid sequence: CASSPLGTGTTGELFF.

This clone appeared a few times. V is TRBV18 and J is TRBJ1-3; D perhaps matches TRBD1 (6 bases). Germline V CDR1 and CDR2: KGHSH, LQKENI. V lost 3 bases and J 0 bases, leaving 9 bases between the germline ends. CDR3 length: 15 residues. The CDR3 DNA follows: TGTGCCAGCTCACCTGGACAGAGCTCTGGAAACACCATATATTTT. This sequence encodes CASSPGQSSGNTIYF.

The chain uses TRBV27 and TRBJ1-5, with D tentatively TRBD1 (6 bases). V lost 5 bases, J lost 3 bases, and 20 bases lay in between. Germline lookup yields CDR1 MNHEY and CDR2 SMNVEV (reference sequence). This CDR3 contains 17 residues. DNA of the CDR3: TGTGCCAGCAGTCTGGGGGGGATCGGACAGATCAATCAGCCCCAGCATTTT. The encoded protein is CASSLGGIGQINQPQHF.

This clone was seen more than once but under ten times. The chain combines TRBV6-1 with TRBJ2-7; TRBD1 agrees at 9 bases. The V and J ends lost 1 base and 0 bases, in that order; junction bases with no gene match: 7. This CDR3 spans 17 amino acids. Germline V gene data show CDR1 as MNHNS and CDR2 as SASEGT. CDR3 amino acids: CASSEDRGLSSSYEQYF. For the CDR3, the DNA is TGTGCCAGCAGTGAAGACAGGGGGCTGTCTAGCTCCTACGAGCAGTACTTC.

V and J are TRBV5-4 and TRBJ2-5, with 9 bases lining up with TRBD1. Germline values: CDR1 SGHNT, CDR2 YYREEE (reference sequence). The CDR3 loop spans 17 amino acids. V gave up 2 bases and J gave up 0 bases; unmatched junction bases: 8. CDR3 region: CASSFSLTGGYQETQYF. CDR3 DNA: TGTGCCAGCAGCTTTTCCCTCACAGGGGGCTACCAAGAGACCCAGTACTTC.

The V call is TRBV7-2, the J call TRBJ2-6, with 11 bases aligning to TRBD2. The CDR3 runs 18 residues. V lost 3 bases, J lost 3 bases, and 7 bases stayed unmatched. The germline gives CDR1 SGHTA, CDR2 FQGNSA. As DNA, the CDR3 is TGTGCCAGCAGCTTTAGCGGGAGGGCCGGATATGGGGCCAACGTCCTGACTTTC. Encoded protein: CASSFSGRAGYGANVLTF. Together with reference TRBV7-2 and TRBJ2-6, the CDR3 gives the full variable domain: GAGVSQSPSNKVTEKGKDVELRCDPISGHTALYWYRQSLGQGLEFLIYFQGNSAPDKSGLPSDRFSAERTGGSVSTLTIQRTQQEDSAVYLCASSFSGRAGYGANVLTFGAGSRLTVL.

This chain links TRBV28 with TRBJ2-1; 10 bases align to TRBD2. J was trimmed by 9 bases and V by 2 bases; bases with no gene match: 13. This CDR3 has 17 amino acids. Germline V lookup: CDR1 MDHEN, CDR2 SYDVKM. The CDR3 nucleotides read TGTGCCAGCAGTTTAGGGAGCGGGAGCGGGAGGGGGAGTGAGCAGTTCTTC. It codes for CASSLGSGSGRGSEQFF.

There are a few counts of this clone. At one of its ends the junction is not consistent with the germline gene, which may arise from a read error. The V gene is TRBV5-6, the J gene TRBJ2-7, with D unclear. The CDR3 is made up of 12 amino acids. Germline V gives CDR1 SGHDT, CDR2 YYEEEE. In DNA, the CDR3 is TGTGCCAGCAGCCTTCCCTCCCACGAGCAGTACTTC. Its translation is CASSLPSHEQYF.

The DNA for the CDR3 is TGTGCCAGCAGCTTACTGGCGGGAGTTGGTAATGAGCAGTTCTTC. Its protein product is CASSLLAGVGNEQFF. The chain recombines TRBV7-9 with TRBJ2-1; the match to TRBD2 covers 7 bases. The CDR3 covers 15 residues. Unmatched junction bases numbered 8, after V lost 2 bases and J lost 7 bases. CDR1 and CDR2 (germline): SEHNR, FQNEAQ (reference sequence).